The T cell receptor (beta chain) under discussion was sequenced for a study of patients and donors after allogeneic stem cell transplantation. TCRdb passed the RT-PCR reads through MiXCR, listing each CDR3 protein once. This table holds about 150,000 distinct CDR3 sequences, roughly two fifths found once. V lost 4 bases to trimming and J lost 6 bases, with 14 bases between them. Germline V lookup: CDR1 SGHRS, CDR2 YFSETQ. This CDR3 spans 13 amino acids. V is TRBV5-1 and J is TRBJ2-7, with a possible D match to TRBD2 (6 bases). Specimen: blood, either unsorted or a sorted T cell fraction (not recorded which). The receptor was isolated from a human donor who was either an allogeneic HSCT recipient or a stem cell or donor lymphocyte infusion donor (not recorded which). It is not recorded whose cells these are; they may come from a transplant donor. The CDR3 DNA follows: TGCGCCAGCAGCCGGGGGACGACTAGCGAGCAGTACTTC. This encodes CASSRGTTSEQYF.